This TCR beta chain derives from a study of blood T cell repertoires in COVID-19. Clones were read by immunoSEQ multiplex PCR, and TCRdb kept only the in-frame ones, dropping some. This table holds approximately 180,000 clones, around 79% found once. J lost 6 bases, V lost 0 bases, and 7 bases had no gene match. The germline V gene has CDR1 SGHRS and CDR2 YFSETQ. The CDR3 is 16 amino acids. This TCR was recovered from a woman between 70 and 85 years old with acute or convalescent COVID-19. Source material: peripheral blood. The J gene is TRBJ2-1, the V gene TRBV5-1; 9 nucleotides align to TRBD2. The CDR3 region has the DNA TGCGCCAGCAGCTTGGTGATAGCGGGAGCTTTCAATGAGCAGTTCTTC. This gives the protein CASSLVIAGAFNEQFF.